This record looks at one T cell receptor beta chain sequence and its context. This entry belongs to a study of T-cell reconstitution after alpha-beta-depleted transplantation in children. Germline V gene lookup returns CDR1 DFQATT and CDR2 SNEGSKA (reference sequence). The CDR3 is made up of 14 amino acids. The V and J ends lost 0 bases and 2 bases respectively, with 11 bases between them. Library preparation (for TCRbeta) was performed with unique molecular identifiers. TCRdb passed the PCR reads through MiXCR, listing each CDR3 protein once. This sample carries around 400,000 distinct CDR3 sequences, 11% of them seen once, and the ten largest clones take 5% to 6.5%.

This TCR derives from a human donor who donated a stem cell graft to a child with acute myeloid leukemia. The sample in question was PBMCs from the stem cell graft donor, obtained from the stem cell graft. V is TRBV20-1 and J is TRBJ2-7, with D unresolved. The CDR3, as DNA: TGCAGTGCTAGAGATCCAGACGAAACCTACGAGCAGTACTTC. This codes for CSARDPDETYEQYF.